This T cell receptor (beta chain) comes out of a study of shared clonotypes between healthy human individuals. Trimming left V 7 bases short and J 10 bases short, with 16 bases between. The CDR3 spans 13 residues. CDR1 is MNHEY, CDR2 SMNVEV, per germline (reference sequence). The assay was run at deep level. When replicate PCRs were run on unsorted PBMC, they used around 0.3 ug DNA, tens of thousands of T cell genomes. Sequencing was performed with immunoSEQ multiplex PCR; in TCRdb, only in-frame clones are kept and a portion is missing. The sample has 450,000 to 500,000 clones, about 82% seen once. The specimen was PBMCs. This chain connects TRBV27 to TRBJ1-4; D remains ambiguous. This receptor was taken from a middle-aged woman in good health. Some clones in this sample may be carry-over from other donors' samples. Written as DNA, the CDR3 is TGTGCCAGCATGGTATGGGAGGTTGGAAAACTGTTTTTT. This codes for CASMVWEVGKLFF.